This TCR beta chain was retrieved from a study of blood T cell repertoires in COVID-19. This clone was detected only once. The CDR3 is 15 residues long. Germline loops: CDR1 WNHNN, CDR2 SYGVQD (reference sequence). V lost 7 bases and J lost 6, with 21 bases in between. Assay: immunoSEQ multiplex PCR; the TCRdb copy retains only in-frame clones and omits some. The sample holds some 200,000 clones; more than 75% are singletons and the top ten take 2.9%. The rearrangement uses TRBV10-1 and TRBJ1-2; D is unresolved. This sequence originates from a man in his forties or fifties who had recovered from COVID-19. The sequenced material came from peripheral blood. The CDR3 DNA sequence: TGCGCCAGCAACCTCCACGGTGGAGGGAGACATGGCTACACCTTC. It is translated as CASNLHGGGRHGYTF.